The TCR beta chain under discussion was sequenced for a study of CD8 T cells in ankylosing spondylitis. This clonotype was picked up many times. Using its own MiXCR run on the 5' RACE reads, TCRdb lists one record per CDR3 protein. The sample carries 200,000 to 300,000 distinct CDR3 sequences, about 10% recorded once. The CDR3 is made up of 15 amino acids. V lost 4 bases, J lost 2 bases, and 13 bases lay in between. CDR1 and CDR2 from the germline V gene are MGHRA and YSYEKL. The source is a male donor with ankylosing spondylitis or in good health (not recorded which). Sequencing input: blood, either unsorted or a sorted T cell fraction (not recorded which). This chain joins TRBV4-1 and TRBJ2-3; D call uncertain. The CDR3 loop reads CASSPRPRNTDTQYF. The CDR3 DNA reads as TGCGCCAGCAGCCCCCGCCCCCGAAACACAGATACGCAGTATTTT.